This T cell receptor (beta chain) was profiled in a study of T cell responses to AZD1222 COVID-19 vaccine. Background on the study: Second-dose intervals near 4 or 12 weeks were combined.

As for this clone: The antigen is unknown.

The germline CDR1 and CDR2 sequences are LNHDA and SQIVND (reference sequence). There are 15 residues in the CDR3. The trim removed 1 base at V and 2 bases at J, leaving 2 bases unmatched. General study points: The span of vaccine-associated CD4 TCRs extended across spike, with dominance at 160-218 and 743-854. Repertoire sampling occurred only after the peak T cell response.

Clones were read by immunoSEQ multiplex PCR, and TCRdb kept only the in-frame ones, dropping some. The table has 150,000 to 200,000 clones, 85% to 95% seen once. J is TRBJ1-3 and V is TRBV19; 7 nucleotides line up with TRBD1. The clonotype comes from an adult in good health. The sequences come from peripheral blood, collected on day 0 of AZD1222 vaccination. CDR3 amino acids: CASSIVGGPGNTIYF. The CDR3 nucleotides read TGTGCCAGTAGTATAGTAGGGGGCCCTGGAAACACCATATATTTT. Based on the CDR3 plus reference TRBV19 and TRBJ1-3, the full variable domain is DGGITQSPKYLFRKEGQNVTLSCEQNLNHDAMYWYRQDPGQGLRLIYYSQIVNDFQKGDIAEGYSVSREKKESFPLTVTSAQKNPTAFYLCASSIVGGPGNTIYFGEGSWLTVV.